This T cell receptor beta chain was recorded in a study of tumor-infiltrating lymphocytes in primary liver carcinoma. Both RNA and DNA were isolated together from 20-30 mg of bulk tissue that had not been sorted. Germline V lookup: CDR1 SGHNT, CDR2 YENEEA. This CDR3 comprises 17 residues. Points on this clonotype: The junction does not match germline at one end; this may be a read error.

Making TCR beta cDNA involved around 510 ng total RNA and a constant-region primer. Amplification in three nested multiplex PCR rounds with slightly modified ARM-PCR gave rise to TCR beta libraries. With TRBV1-TRBV30 forward primers and a C-beta reverse primer, the first two PCR rounds were run for around 11 cycles each. MiXCR was run by TCRdb on the multiplex PCR reads, yielding one entry per CDR3 protein. This sample has 50,000 to 60,000 distinct CDR3 sequences, with approximately 80% found just once. This receptor was identified in a man aged 35 to 55 with primary liver carcinoma and hepatitis B virus infection. The sequencing sample was made of liver tumor tissue from sampling region 5. Sample subset: tumor region T5, tumor centre. The V call is TRBV11-3, the J call TRBJ2-1, with 7 bases lining up with TRBD2. The CDR3 is CDSSLGEGANSYNEQLF. The CDR3 DNA sequence: TGTGACAGCAGTTTAGGGGAGGGCGCTAACTCCTACAATGAGCAGCTCTTC.